This T cell receptor (beta chain) stems from a study of blood T cells in healthy people across ages. Turning to this clonotype: Its antigen is not identified.

The CDR3 length is 16 residues. Per the germline V gene, CDR1 is SGHRS and CDR2 is YFSETQ. The V gene end was trimmed by 0 bases and the J gene end by 0 bases; junction bases not matched to a gene: 4. Using a J-beta primer mix together with a sample-barcoded 5' primer, a second PCR was run for roughly 7 to 12 cycles. TCRdb ran MiXCR on the 5' RACE reads and lists one entry per CDR3 protein. The profile covers 650,000 to 1,000,000 distinct CDR3 sequences, with around half appearing a single time and about a sixth taken by the ten largest. Study-wide results and limits: The fall in TCR beta diversity per million T cells was roughly linear with age. Unknown donor CMV status possibly confounded expanded clonotype changes.

This chain links TRBV5-1 with TRBJ1-2, with 8 bases matching TRBD1. The sequenced material came from blood. The sequence was obtained from a man older than 75 in good health. The CDR3 is CASSLAQGGANYGYTF. The CDR3 nucleotides read TGCGCCAGCAGCTTGGCACAGGGGGGAGCTAACTATGGCTACACCTTC.